This T cell receptor beta chain stems from a study of blood T cell repertoires in COVID-19. For the study at large: Samples of COVID-19 (acute and convalescent) were obtained from the United States, Italy and Spain.

This CDR3 is built from 16 residues. Trimming left V 2 bases short and J 4 bases short, with 14 bases between. The germline gives CDR1 MGHRA, CDR2 YSYEKL. The assay was immunoSEQ multiplex PCR, and TCRdb's table has in-frame clones only and misses some. The sample lists 120,000 or so clones, around three quarters seen once, with under 2.5% in the top ten. This clonotype was obtained from a woman aged 70-85 years with acute or convalescent COVID-19. The V gene is TRBV4-1, the J gene TRBJ1-4; maybe TRBD1 (5 bases). The sample comprised peripheral blood. In nucleotides, the CDR3 is TGCGCCAGCAGCCAACATCGGGGGACCGGTAATGAAAAACTGTTTTTT. As protein: CASSQHRGTGNEKLFF.